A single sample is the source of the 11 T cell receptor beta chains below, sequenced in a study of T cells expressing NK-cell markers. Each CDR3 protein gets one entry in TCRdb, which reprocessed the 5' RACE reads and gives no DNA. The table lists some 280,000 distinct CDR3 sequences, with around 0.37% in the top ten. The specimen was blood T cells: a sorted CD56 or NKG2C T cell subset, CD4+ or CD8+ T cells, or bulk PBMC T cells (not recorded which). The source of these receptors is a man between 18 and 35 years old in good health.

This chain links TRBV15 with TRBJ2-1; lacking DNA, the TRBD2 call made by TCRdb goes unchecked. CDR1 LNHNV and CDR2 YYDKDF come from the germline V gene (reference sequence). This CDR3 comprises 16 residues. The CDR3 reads CATSRDWAGVRNEQFF.

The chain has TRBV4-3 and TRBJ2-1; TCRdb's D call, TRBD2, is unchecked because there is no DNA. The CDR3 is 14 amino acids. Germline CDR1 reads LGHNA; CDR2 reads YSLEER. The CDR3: CASSQEGDYESRFF.

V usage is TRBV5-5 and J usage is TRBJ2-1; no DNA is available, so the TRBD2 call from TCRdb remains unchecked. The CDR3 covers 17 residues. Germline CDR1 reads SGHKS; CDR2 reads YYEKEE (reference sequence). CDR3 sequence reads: CASRRRLAGDTYNEQFF.

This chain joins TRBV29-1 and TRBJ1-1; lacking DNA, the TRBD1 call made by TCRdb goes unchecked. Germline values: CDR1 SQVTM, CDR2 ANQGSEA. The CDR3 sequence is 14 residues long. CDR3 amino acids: CSARVGQSNTEAFF.

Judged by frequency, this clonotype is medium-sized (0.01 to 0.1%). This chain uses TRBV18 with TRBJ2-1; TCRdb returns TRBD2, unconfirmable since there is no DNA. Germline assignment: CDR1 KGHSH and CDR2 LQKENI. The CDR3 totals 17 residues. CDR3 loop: CASSPLSLAGGNNEQFF.

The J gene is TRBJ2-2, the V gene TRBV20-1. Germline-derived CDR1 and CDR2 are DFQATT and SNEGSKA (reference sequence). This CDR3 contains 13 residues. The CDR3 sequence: CSVVDPNTGELFF.

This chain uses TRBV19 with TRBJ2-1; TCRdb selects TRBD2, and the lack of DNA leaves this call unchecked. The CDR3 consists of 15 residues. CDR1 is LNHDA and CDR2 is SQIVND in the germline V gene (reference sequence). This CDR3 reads CASKRAERFYNEQFF.

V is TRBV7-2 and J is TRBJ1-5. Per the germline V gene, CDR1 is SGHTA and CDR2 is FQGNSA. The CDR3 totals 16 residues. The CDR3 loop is CASSFSLSKADQPQHF.

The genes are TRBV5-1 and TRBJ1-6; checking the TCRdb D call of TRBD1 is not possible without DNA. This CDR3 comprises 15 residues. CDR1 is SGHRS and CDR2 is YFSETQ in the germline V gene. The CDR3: CASSPEGERYSPLHF. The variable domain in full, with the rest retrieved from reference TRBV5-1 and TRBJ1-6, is KAGVTQTPRYLIKTRGQQVTLSCSPISGHRSVSWYQQTPGQGLQFLFEYFSETQRNKGNFPGRFSGRQFSNSRSEMNVSTLELGDSALYLCASSPEGERYSPLHFGNGTRLTVT.

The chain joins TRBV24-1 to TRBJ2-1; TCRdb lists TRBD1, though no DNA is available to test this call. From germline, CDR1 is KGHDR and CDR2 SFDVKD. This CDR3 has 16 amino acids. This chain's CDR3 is CATSDFGGRDYNEQFF.

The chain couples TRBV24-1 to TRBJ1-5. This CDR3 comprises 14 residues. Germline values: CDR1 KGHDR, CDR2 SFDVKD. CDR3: CATSAQDSNQPQHF.